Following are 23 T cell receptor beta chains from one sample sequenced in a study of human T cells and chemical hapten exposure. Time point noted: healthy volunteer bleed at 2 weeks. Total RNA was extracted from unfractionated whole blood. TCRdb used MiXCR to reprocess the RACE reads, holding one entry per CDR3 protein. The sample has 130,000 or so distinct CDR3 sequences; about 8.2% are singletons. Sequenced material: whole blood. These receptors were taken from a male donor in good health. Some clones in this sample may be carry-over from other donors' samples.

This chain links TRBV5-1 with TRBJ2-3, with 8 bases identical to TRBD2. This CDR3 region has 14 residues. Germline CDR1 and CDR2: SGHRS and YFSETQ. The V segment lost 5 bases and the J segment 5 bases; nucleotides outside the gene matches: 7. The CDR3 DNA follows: TGCGCCAGCAGTTTCGGGACTAGTTTAGATACGCAGTATTTT. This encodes CASSFGTSLDTQYF.

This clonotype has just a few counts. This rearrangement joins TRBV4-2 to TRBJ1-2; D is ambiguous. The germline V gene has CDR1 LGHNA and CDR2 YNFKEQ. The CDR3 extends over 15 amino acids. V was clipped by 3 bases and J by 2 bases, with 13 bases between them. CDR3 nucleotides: TGTGCCAGCAGCCAGATTGTCGGGGAGAACTATGGCTACACCTTC. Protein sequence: CASSQIVGENYGYTF.

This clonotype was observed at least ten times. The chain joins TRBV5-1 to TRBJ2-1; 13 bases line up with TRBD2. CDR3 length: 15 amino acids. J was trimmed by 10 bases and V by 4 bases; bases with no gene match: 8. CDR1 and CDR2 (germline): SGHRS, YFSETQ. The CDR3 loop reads CASSPTSGRAREQFF. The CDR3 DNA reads TGCGCCAGCAGCCCCACTAGCGGGAGGGCCCGGGAGCAGTTCTTC.

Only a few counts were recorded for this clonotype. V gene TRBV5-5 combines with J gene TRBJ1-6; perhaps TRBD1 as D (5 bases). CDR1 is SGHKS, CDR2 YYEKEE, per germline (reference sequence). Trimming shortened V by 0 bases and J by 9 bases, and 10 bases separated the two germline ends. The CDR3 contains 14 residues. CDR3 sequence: CASSLVPGTSPLHF. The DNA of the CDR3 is TGTGCCAGCAGCTTGGTTCCAGGGACTTCACCCCTCCACTTT.

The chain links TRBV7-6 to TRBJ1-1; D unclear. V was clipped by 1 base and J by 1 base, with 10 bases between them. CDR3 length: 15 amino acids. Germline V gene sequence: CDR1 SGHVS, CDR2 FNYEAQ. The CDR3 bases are TGTGCCAGCAGCTTAGTTGCGACACCGAACACTGAAGCTTTCTTT. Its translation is CASSLVATPNTEAFF. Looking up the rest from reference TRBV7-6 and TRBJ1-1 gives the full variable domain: GAGVSQSPRYKVTKRGQDVALRCDPISGHVSLYWYRQALGQGPEFLTYFNYEAQQDKSGLPNDRFSAERPEGSISTLTIQRTEQRDSAMYRCASSLVATPNTEAFFGQGTRLTVV.

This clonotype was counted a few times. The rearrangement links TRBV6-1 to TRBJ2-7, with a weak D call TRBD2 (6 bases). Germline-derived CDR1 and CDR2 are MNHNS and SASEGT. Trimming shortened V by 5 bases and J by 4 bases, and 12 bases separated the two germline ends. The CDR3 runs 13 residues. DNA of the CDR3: TGTGCCAGCAGTTCCGGGAGTCGGTACGAGCAGTACTTC. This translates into CASSSGSRYEQYF.

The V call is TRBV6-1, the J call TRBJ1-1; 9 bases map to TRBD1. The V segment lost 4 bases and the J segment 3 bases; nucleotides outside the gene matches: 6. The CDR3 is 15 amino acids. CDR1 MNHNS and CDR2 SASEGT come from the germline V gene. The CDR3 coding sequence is TGTGCCAGCAGTGCACCCTGGACAGGGGACACTGAAGCTTTCTTT. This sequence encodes CASSAPWTGDTEAFF.

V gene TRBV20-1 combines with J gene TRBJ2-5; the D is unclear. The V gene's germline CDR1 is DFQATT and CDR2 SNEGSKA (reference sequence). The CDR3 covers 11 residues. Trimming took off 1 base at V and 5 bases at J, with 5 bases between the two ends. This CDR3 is CSARGGETQYF. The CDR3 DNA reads TGCAGTGCTAGAGGAGGCGAGACCCAGTACTTC.

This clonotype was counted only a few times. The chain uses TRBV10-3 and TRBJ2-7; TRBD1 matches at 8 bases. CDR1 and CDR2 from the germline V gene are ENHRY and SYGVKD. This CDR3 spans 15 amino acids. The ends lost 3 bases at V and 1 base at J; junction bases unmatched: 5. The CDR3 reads CAISDPGQVSYEQYF. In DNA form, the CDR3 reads TGTGCCATCAGTGATCCGGGACAGGTTTCCTACGAGCAGTACTTC.

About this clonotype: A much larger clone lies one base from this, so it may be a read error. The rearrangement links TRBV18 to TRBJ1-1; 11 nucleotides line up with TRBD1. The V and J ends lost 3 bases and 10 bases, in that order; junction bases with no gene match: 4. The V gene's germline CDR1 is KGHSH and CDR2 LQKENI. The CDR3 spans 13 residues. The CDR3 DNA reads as TGTGCCAGCTCACCTAAGGGACAGGGGGTAGCTTTCTTT. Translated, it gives CASSPKGQGVAFF.

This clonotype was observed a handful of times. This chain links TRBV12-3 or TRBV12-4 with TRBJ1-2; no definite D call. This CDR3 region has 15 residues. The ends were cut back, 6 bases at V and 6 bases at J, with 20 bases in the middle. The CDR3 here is CASSLTLTSFHGYTF. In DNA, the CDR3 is TGTGCCAGCAGCCTCACCTTGACGTCGTTCCATGGCTACACCTTC.

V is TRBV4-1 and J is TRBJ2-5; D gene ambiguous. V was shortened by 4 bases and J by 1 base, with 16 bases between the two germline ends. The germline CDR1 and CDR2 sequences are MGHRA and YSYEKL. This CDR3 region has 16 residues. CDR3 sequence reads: CASSRVQESSQETQYF. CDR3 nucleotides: TGCGCCAGCAGCCGAGTCCAGGAATCCTCCCAAGAGACCCAGTACTTC.

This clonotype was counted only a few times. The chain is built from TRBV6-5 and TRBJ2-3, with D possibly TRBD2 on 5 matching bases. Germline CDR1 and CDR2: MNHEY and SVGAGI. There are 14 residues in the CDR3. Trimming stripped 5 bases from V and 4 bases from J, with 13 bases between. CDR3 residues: CASSLGLRSDTQYF. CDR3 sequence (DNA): TGTGCCAGCAGTCTAGGACTCCGCTCAGATACGCAGTATTTT.

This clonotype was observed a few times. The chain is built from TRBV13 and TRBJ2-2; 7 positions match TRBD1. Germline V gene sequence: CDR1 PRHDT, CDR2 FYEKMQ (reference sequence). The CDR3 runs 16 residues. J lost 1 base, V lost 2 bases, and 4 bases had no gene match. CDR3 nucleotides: TGTGCCAGCAGCTTACATAGGACAGGGAACACCGGGGAGCTGTTTTTT. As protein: CASSLHRTGNTGELFF. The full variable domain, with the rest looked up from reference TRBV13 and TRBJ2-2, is AAGVIQSPRHLIKEKRETATLKCYPIPRHDTVYWYQQGPGQDPQFLISFYEKMQSDKGSIPDRFSAQQFSDYHSELNMSSLELGDSALYFCASSLHRTGNTGELFFGEGSRLTVL.

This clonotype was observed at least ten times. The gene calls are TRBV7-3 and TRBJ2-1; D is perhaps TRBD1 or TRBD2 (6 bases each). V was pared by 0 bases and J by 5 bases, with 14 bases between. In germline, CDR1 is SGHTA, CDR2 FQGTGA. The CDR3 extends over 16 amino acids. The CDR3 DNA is TGTGCCAGCAGCTTAACGTCGGGGGCAGGCAACAATGAGCAGTTCTTC. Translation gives CASSLTSGAGNNEQFF.

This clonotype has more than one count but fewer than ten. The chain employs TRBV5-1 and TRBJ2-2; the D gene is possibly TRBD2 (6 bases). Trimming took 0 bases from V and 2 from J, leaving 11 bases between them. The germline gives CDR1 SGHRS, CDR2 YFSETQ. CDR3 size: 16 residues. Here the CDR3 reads CASSLENSGNTGELFF. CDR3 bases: TGCGCCAGCAGCTTGGAGAATAGCGGAAACACCGGGGAGCTGTTTTTT.

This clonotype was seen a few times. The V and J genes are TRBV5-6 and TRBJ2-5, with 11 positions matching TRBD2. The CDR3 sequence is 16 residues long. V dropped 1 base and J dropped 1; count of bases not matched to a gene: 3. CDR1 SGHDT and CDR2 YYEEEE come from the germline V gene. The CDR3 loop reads CASSLSSGRGQETQYF. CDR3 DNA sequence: TGTGCCAGCAGCTTGAGTAGCGGGAGGGGCCAAGAGACCCAGTACTTC. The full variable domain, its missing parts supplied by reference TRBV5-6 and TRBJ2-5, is DAGVTQSPTHLIKTRGQQVTLRCSPKSGHDTVSWYQQALGQGPQFIFQYYEEEERQRGNFPDRFSGHQFPNYSSELNVNALLLGDSALYLCASSLSSGRGQETQYFGPGTRLLVL.

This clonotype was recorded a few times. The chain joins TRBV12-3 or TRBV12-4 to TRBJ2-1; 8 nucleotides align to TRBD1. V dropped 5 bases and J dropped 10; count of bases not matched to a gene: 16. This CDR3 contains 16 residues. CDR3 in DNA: TGTGCCAGCAGTCCACGGACAGGGCGGGTTTCGGAAGAGCAGTTCTTC. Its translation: CASSPRTGRVSEEQFF.

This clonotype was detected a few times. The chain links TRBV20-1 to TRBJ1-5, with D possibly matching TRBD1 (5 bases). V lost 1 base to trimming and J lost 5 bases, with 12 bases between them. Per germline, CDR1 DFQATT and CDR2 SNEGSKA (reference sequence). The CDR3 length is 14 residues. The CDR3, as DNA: TGCAGTGCTAGAGCGCCGGGACTTGATCAGCCCCAGCATTTT. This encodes CSARAPGLDQPQHF.

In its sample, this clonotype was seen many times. Here the CDR3 DNA reads TGTGCCAGCAGTGATCTGGCCAGGGGTGGCGAGCAGTACTTC. Translated: CASSDLARGGEQYF. V gene TRBV2 combines with J gene TRBJ2-7; tentatively, D is TRBD1 (6 bases). In germline, CDR1 is SNHLY, CDR2 FYNNEI. The CDR3 spans 14 residues. V lost 3 bases, J lost 6 bases, and 15 bases lay in between.

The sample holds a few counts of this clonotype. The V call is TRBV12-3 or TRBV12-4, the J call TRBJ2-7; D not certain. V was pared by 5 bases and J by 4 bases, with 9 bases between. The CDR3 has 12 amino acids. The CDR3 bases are TGTGCCAGCAGTCTGCCTGAATACGAGCAGTACTTC. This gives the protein CASSLPEYEQYF.

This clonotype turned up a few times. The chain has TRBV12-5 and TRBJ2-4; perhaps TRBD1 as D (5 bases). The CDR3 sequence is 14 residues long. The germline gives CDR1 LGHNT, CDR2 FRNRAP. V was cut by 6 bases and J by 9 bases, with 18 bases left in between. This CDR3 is CASGPSGLNGIQYF. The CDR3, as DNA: TGTGCTAGTGGCCCCTCAGGGTTAAACGGCATTCAGTACTTC.

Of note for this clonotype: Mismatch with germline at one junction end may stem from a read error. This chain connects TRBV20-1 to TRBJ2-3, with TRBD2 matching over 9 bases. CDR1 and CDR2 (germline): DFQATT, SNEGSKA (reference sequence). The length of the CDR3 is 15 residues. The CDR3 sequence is CSARGLAGLTDTQYF. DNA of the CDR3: TGCAGTGCGAGAGGTCTAGCGGGGCTCACAGATACGCAGTATTTT.